This TCR beta chain comes out of a study of cytomegalovirus exposure and HLA in healthy donors. Overall study: Of all 398 donors who were genotyped, roughly 81% belonged to the Caucasian-associated ancestry cluster. Study-wide results and caveats: A few chains linked to CMV were shown in vitro to be specific for CMV antigens.

The table lists this clone with a few counts. Its antigen is unidentified. There were likely unrecorded immune exposures, though donors were nominally healthy when sampled. This CDR3 is built from 16 residues. V lost 4 bases and J 0 bases, leaving 13 bases between the germline ends. CDR1 is LNHDA and CDR2 is SQIVND in the germline V gene (reference sequence). 60 Vbeta and 13 Jbeta primers were used in PCR. In the authors' workflow: Approximately 11 million shared chains were among the 80 million or so unique TCR beta chains that a later analysis counted. This table comes from immunoSEQ multiplex PCR, and its TCRdb copy is limited to in-frame clones, with some not included. Clone size and V and J calls were adopted from that table, with D and trimming inferred from the DNA. The data show about 59,000 clones, with 70% to 75% seen just once and roughly 7% held by the top ten.

Sample: PBMCs. The chain has TRBV19 and TRBJ1-3; D may be TRBD1 (6 bases). The sequence was obtained from a man aged 30 to 39 in good health and CMV-seropositive. CDR3 nucleotides: TGTGCCAGTAGTACCCCACGGACAGCCTCTGGAAACACCATATATTTT. Protein product: CASSTPRTASGNTIYF.